This TCR beta chain was identified during a study of Ad26.COV2.S vaccination and SARS-CoV-2 variants. Clones were sequenced by immunoSEQ multiplex PCR, and TCRdb holds only the in-frame ones, with some missing. The data contain around 270,000 clones, roughly 85% of them seen just once; the ten biggest clones take up roughly 3%. Trimming removed 2 bases from V and 0 bases from J, with 6 bases in between. Germline loops: CDR1 MNHEY, CDR2 SMNVEV (reference sequence). The CDR3 has 14 residues. Documented treatment: about 20 received Ad26.COV2.S at low or high dose, single or two shots; roughly five received placebo; per-sample allocation not given. It was on day 63 after the first vaccine or placebo injection that samples were taken.

The origin of this receptor is a person aged 18-60 years who received the Ad26.COV2.S COVID-19 vaccine or a placebo. Sequences were derived from peripheral blood, sampled in a trial of Ad26.COV2.S vaccine versus placebo. V gene TRBV27 combines with J gene TRBJ2-3; D remains unclear. The CDR3 region is CASSLRASTDTQYF. CDR3 nucleotides: TGTGCCAGCAGTTTACGGGCTAGCACAGATACGCAGTATTTT.